This TCR beta chain was found in a study of Ad26.COV2.S vaccination and SARS-CoV-2 variants (dated by TCRdb to about 2021). General notes on the study: Donors in the vaccine arm were drawn from COV1001, a phase I-IIa trial of Ad26.COV2.S in healthy adults that was multicentre, randomized, double-blind and placebo-controlled. Participants in the trial were split at random into five groups of five each, receiving low-dose or high-dose Ad26.COV2.S once or twice, or else placebo on both occasions. A total of roughly 30 samples were included in the TCR-sequenced set, comprising around 19 Ad26.COV2.S vaccine recipients, 5 placebo recipients and 8 SARS-CoV-2 convalescent individuals. Investigators remained blinded to trial group allocation during experiments and outcome assessment. Dosing of Ad26.COV2.S was intramuscular, at either 5x10^10 or 1x10^11 viral particles, delivered as one shot or as two shots spaced 56 days apart. TCRbeta repertoire sequencing served as the tool for gauging how specific and how broad the SARS-CoV-2-reactive T cell receptors were following Ad26.COV2.S vaccination.

Broad study findings and their caveats: The authors noted that the TCR breadth and depth analyses may have underestimated total T cell responses. Spike-specific TCR breadth was higher in Ad26.COV2.S recipients than in placebo recipients (P = 0.0014). After vaccination, substantial breadth of spike-specific CD8+ and CD4+ T cell responses was reported. Vaccine and placebo recipients had similar non-spike TCR breadth, a finding consistent with the vaccine containing only spike. Comparing responses between vaccine doses or regimens was not something the study was powered to do.

Explained via the paper, the treatment or condition label denotes: over 15 received Ad26.COV2.S at low or high dose, single or two shots; 5 received placebo; per-sample allocation not given. Repertoires of vaccine and placebo recipients were sequenced from samples taken on day 63 after the first injection. In Cohort 1b, 25 to 30 adults aged 18-55 years were enrolled at a single site in Boston, USA, between 29 July and 7 August 2020. Ad26.COV2.S consisted of a replication-incompetent adenovirus type 26 vector by which a prefusion-stabilized SARS-CoV-2 spike protein from the original Wuhan strain was expressed. TCRbeta CDR3 regions were sequenced with the immunoSEQ Assay. After extraction, genomic DNA underwent amplification by bias-controlled multiplex PCR, followed by high-throughput sequencing. From the authors' description of their analysis: Collapsing and filtering of sequences were performed to quantify the absolute abundance of each unique TCRbeta CDR3 region. Usable DNA was measured by amplifying reference genes present in all nucleated cells, and TCRbeta template counts were normalized to that usable DNA to estimate T cell fraction. Repertoire TCRs were annotated as SARS-CoV-2-specific when V gene, CDR3 amino acid sequence and J gene were exactly matched to a known reactive TCR set. The reference SARS-CoV-2 TCR set came from MIRA and was filtered for enrichment in COVID-19-positive ImmuneCODE repertoires, removing public or cross-reactive TCRs. Using the MIRA antigens, annotated TCRs were further analysed by specific ORF or by position within an ORF. Depth was the summed frequency of annotated unique rearrangements, while breadth was defined as annotated unique rearrangements over total unique productive rearrangements. Group comparisons of TCR breadth used two-sided Wilcoxon rank-sum tests. Not all clones reach the TCRdb copy of this immuneACCESS table, which keeps in-frame sequences only. Checked studies attribute under half of the gap to unresolved V genes and leave the rest unexplained. For V, J and clone size, that table is used; D and trimming come from the DNA. Present in this sample are roughly 460,000 clones, 70% to 90% of which were seen just once. More than 1.5% of the sample goes to the ten largest clones.

From cysteine to phenylalanine, the CDR3 is 16 amino acids long. Kept here is only the CDR3 DNA, which spans 48 bases and is read in frame from base 1. V and J are truncated by 2 bases and 1 base respectively, leaving an intervening sequence of 15 bases. As for this clone: What this receptor recognizes is not known. It has no much larger one-base neighbor in the sample; base qualities were not kept.

The sample was peripheral blood, taken in a trial of Ad26.COV2.S vaccine versus placebo. Here the chain combines TRBV5-3 and TRBJ1-2; the best D guess is TRBD1, with 6 bases matching. TRBV5-3 is identified as an open reading frame with a role that is uncertain. This receptor was obtained from a person aged 18-65 years who received the Ad26.COV2.S COVID-19 vaccine or a placebo. CDR3 reads: CARSFPRGRINYGYTF. The DNA sequence is TGTGCCAGAAGCTTCCCCAGGGGTAGAATTAACTATGGCTACACCTTC.